Below are 3 T cell receptor beta chains sequenced from a single sample in a study of cytomegalovirus exposure and HLA in healthy donors. Researchers ran the PCR with 60 Vbeta and 13 Jbeta primers. The assay was immunoSEQ multiplex PCR, and TCRdb's table has in-frame clones only and misses some. Among approximately 150,000 clones listed, roughly 79% were seen once. The sequencing input was PBMCs. The source of these receptors is a woman in her fifties or sixties in good health and CMV-seronegative.

In this sample, this clone turned up once. The chain has TRBV19 and TRBJ2-3; TRBD1 agrees at 8 bases. Germline CDR1 is LNHDA and CDR2 is SQIVND (reference sequence). The CDR3 runs to 15 residues. V lost 7 bases, J lost 1 base, and 7 bases stayed unmatched. The CDR3 reads CASTTRGRGTDTQYF. DNA of the CDR3: TGTGCCAGTACTACCAGGGGGCGAGGCACAGATACGCAGTATTTT.

The chain links TRBV28 to TRBJ2-4, with 7 nucleotides matching TRBD1. The CDR3 covers 14 residues. Trimming cost V 5 bases and J 7 bases; bases outside gene matches: 8. Germline-derived CDR1 and CDR2 are MDHEN and SYDVKM. The CDR3 region is CASSAPGQSNIQYF. CDR3 nucleotides: TGTGCCAGCAGTGCCCCGGGACAGAGCAACATTCAGTACTTC.

This clone was detected only a few times. The chain has TRBV6-4 and TRBJ1-2, with TRBD1 matching 7 bases. CDR1 and CDR2 (germline): MRHNA, SNTAGT. This CDR3 spans 13 amino acids. V dropped 2 bases and J dropped 7; count of bases not matched to a gene: 4. For the CDR3, the DNA is TGTGCCAGCAGTGACGGGACAGTTGGTGGCTACACCTTC. Residues: CASSDGTVGGYTF.